Each of the 27 T cell receptor beta chains below was sequenced from the same sample in a study of blood T cells in healthy people across ages. The authors ran a second PCR of about 6 to 11 cycles using a sample-barcoded 5' primer and a J-beta primer mix. Each CDR3 protein gets one entry after TCRdb re-called the 5' RACE reads with MiXCR. The sample has approximately 1.5 million distinct CDR3 sequences; roughly a third are singletons. The sequencing input was blood. Receptors originate from a woman in her twenties or thirties in good health.

This clonotype was seen only a few times. The V gene is TRBV4-1, the J gene TRBJ2-7; weak D call: TRBD1 (5 bases). This CDR3 is 13 amino acids long. Trimming left V 2 bases short and J 5 bases short, with 10 bases between. Per the germline V gene, CDR1 is MGHRA and CDR2 is YSYEKL. CDR3 in DNA: TGCGCCAGCAGCCAAATAGAAGGGGACGAGCAGTACTTC. It encodes CASSQIEGDEQYF.

Many counts were recorded for this clonotype. For the CDR3, the DNA is TGTGCCAGCAGTTTGACAGGGTTTTCCTACAATGAGCAGTTCTTC. It encodes CASSLTGFSYNEQFF. V usage is TRBV12-3 or TRBV12-4 and J usage is TRBJ2-1, with 7 positions matching TRBD1. The CDR3 spans 15 residues. After removal of 3 bases from V and 1 base from J, the junction contained 3 bases not matched to a gene.

A word on this clonotype: A much more abundant neighbour one base away suggests this may be a read error. This rearrangement joins TRBV4-1 to TRBJ2-7, with 7 bases that match TRBD1. The CDR3 extends over 15 amino acids. In germline, CDR1 is MGHRA, CDR2 YSYEKL. This CDR3 reads CASNQVPGTVYEQYF. The CDR3 nucleotides are TGCGCCAGCAACCAAGTGCCGGGGACAGTGTACGAGCAGTACTTC.

This clonotype occurred a few times. The V call is TRBV29-1, the J call TRBJ1-1; tentatively, D is TRBD1 (5 bases). This CDR3 has 15 residues. The V gene's germline CDR1 is SQVTM and CDR2 ANQGSEA. Trimming took off 5 bases at V and 1 base at J, with 17 bases between the two ends. The CDR3 DNA reads TGCAGCGTTAAGCCCCACGGGGGTAAGAACACTGAAGCTTTCTTT. Protein product: CSVKPHGGKNTEAFF.

The gene calls are TRBV30 and TRBJ1-1; the D is unclear. Between the trimmed V and J ends, which lost 1 base and 5 bases, there was a span of 5 bases. The CDR3 runs 11 residues. Germline V gene data show CDR1 as GTSNPN and CDR2 as SVGIG (reference sequence). The CDR3 nucleotides read TGTGCCTGGAGTGAAAGGACTGAAGCTTTCTTT. As protein: CAWSERTEAFF.

On this clonotype itself: A read error may explain this, as a much larger clone is one base away. The chain's CDR3 is CASSWERGTYNEQFF. CDR3 bases: TGCGCCAGCAGCTGGGAACGGGGGACGTACAATGAGCAGTTCTTC. The chain carries TRBV5-1 and TRBJ2-1, with D possibly TRBD2 on 6 matching bases. Trimming took off 3 bases at V and 4 bases at J, with 14 bases between the two ends. There are 15 residues in the CDR3. Per the germline V gene, CDR1 is SGHRS and CDR2 is YFSETQ.

The CDR3 coding sequence is TGCGCCAGCAGCCAGGCCGACCCGTGGGGGACCCAGTACTTC. Translation gives CASSQADPWGTQYF. The chain employs TRBV4-1 and TRBJ2-5; D is unclear. This CDR3 comprises 14 residues. The germline V gene encodes CDR1 MGHRA and CDR2 YSYEKL. V was shortened by 3 bases and J by 7 bases, with 15 bases between the two germline ends.

This sequence joins TRBV12-3 or TRBV12-4 and TRBJ2-2; D unresolved. This CDR3 spans 13 amino acids. Trimming shortened V by 4 bases and J by 5 bases, and 8 bases separated the two germline ends. The CDR3 region has the DNA TGTGCCAGCAGTTACGGTACAACCGGGGAGCTGTTTTTT. Translating it yields CASSYGTTGELFF.

The V and J genes are TRBV29-1 and TRBJ1-2, with no clear D. Germline CDR1 is SQVTM and CDR2 is ANQGSEA. The CDR3 runs 18 residues. V was shortened by 3 bases and J by 2 bases, with 25 bases between the two germline ends. The DNA of the CDR3 is TGCAGCGTTGAGTTGGTAGTTGGCAGCGCCACCGCCAACTATGGCTACACCTTC. As protein: CSVELVVGSATANYGYTF.

At least ten counts were recorded for this clonotype. The chain recombines TRBV6-1 with TRBJ1-2; no reliable D call. CDR3 length: 16 residues. Trimming shortened V by 5 bases and J by 0 bases, and 16 bases separated the two germline ends. Germline CDR1 reads MNHNS; CDR2 reads SASEGT. CDR3 coding DNA: TGTGCCAGCAGTCCTAAGACCGCTTCAGCTAACTATGGCTACACCTTC. As protein: CASSPKTASANYGYTF.

The chain has TRBV3-1 and TRBJ2-3, with D perhaps being TRBD1 or TRBD2 (5 bases each). CDR1 is LGHDT, CDR2 YNNKEL, per germline (reference sequence). This CDR3 spans 15 amino acids. Deletions cut 1 base from V and 9 bases from J, with 17 bases between. The CDR3 region is CASSQGGTYKETQYF. The CDR3 DNA is TGTGCCAGCAGCCAAGGAGGGACCTACAAGGAAACGCAGTATTTT.

This chain uses TRBV9 with TRBJ2-1; 10 nucleotides agree with TRBD2. The J segment lost 5 bases and the V segment lost 2 bases, leaving 7 bases of the junction unmatched. There are 16 residues in the CDR3. Germline values: CDR1 SGDLS, CDR2 YYNGEE. CDR3 sequence (DNA): TGTGCCAGCAGCGTTCAGGGGACTAGCGCCCACAATGAGCAGTTCTTC. Amino acid sequence: CASSVQGTSAHNEQFF.

The chain combines TRBV3-1 with TRBJ2-7; D remains ambiguous. The length of the CDR3 is 13 residues. Trimming took 2 bases from V and 7 from J, leaving 12 bases between them. Germline assignment: CDR1 LGHDT and CDR2 YNNKEL (reference sequence). In nucleotides, the CDR3 is TGTGCCAGCAGCCAACAACTCTACGTGGAGCAGTACTTC. Residues: CASSQQLYVEQYF.

This rearrangement joins TRBV6-2 or TRBV6-3 to TRBJ2-1; TRBD2 might be the D (5 bases). Germline V gene lookup returns CDR1 MNHEY and CDR2 SVGEGT. Deletions cut 5 bases from V and 5 bases from J, with 16 bases between. This CDR3 contains 15 residues. The CDR3 nucleotides are TGTGCCAGCAGTGCTAGGGAGTACATCGACAATGAGCAGTTCTTC. It specifies CASSAREYIDNEQFF.

The sample holds a few counts of this clonotype. The rearrangement links TRBV4-2 to TRBJ1-2; weak D call: TRBD1 (5 bases). The germline V gene encodes CDR1 LGHNA and CDR2 YNFKEQ. The CDR3 length is 14 residues. Trimming took 0 bases from V and 8 from J, leaving 13 bases between them. CDR3 amino acids: CASSQDSQGWGYTF. The CDR3 DNA sequence: TGTGCCAGCAGCCAAGATTCCCAGGGCTGGGGCTACACCTTC.

This clonotype was seen a handful of times. The V gene is TRBV3-1, the J gene TRBJ2-2; D is perhaps TRBD2 (5 bases). CDR3 length: 14 residues. V was shortened by 4 bases and J by 4 bases, with 10 bases between the two germline ends. Germline V gene lookup returns CDR1 LGHDT and CDR2 YNNKEL (reference sequence). Written as DNA, the CDR3 is TGTGCCAGCAGCCCCCAAGGGAGCACCGGGGAGCTGTTTTTT. The encoded protein is CASSPQGSTGELFF.

This clonotype was counted a few times. The J gene is TRBJ2-7, the V gene TRBV5-1; D is perhaps TRBD1 (6 bases). The length of the CDR3 is 13 residues. Germline assignment: CDR1 SGHRS and CDR2 YFSETQ. The ends were cut back, 0 bases at V and 6 bases at J, with 10 bases in the middle. In DNA, the CDR3 is TGCGCCAGCAGCTTGGGGGGGCGGAGCGAGCAGTACTTC. Translating gives CASSLGGRSEQYF.

The chain uses TRBV20-1 and TRBJ1-6; D ambiguous. This CDR3 is 14 amino acids long. Between the trimmed V and J ends, which lost 5 bases and 9 bases, there was a span of 17 bases. Germline values: CDR1 DFQATT, CDR2 SNEGSKA (reference sequence). The CDR3 spells CSALPGPGISPLHF. CDR3 sequence (DNA): TGCAGTGCTCTCCCCGGCCCGGGGATTTCACCCCTCCACTTT.

J is TRBJ2-5 and V is TRBV5-1; 7 bases agree with TRBD1. Germline-derived CDR1 and CDR2 are SGHRS and YFSETQ. After removal of 4 bases from V and 1 base from J, the junction contained 10 bases not matched to a gene. This CDR3 is built from 16 residues. DNA for the CDR3: TGCGCCAGCAGCCCTTTAGGACAGGTACCCCAAGAGACCCAGTACTTC. Its protein product is CASSPLGQVPQETQYF. Combining the CDR3 with reference TRBV5-1 and TRBJ2-5 gives the whole variable domain KAGVTQTPRYLIKTRGQQVTLSCSPISGHRSVSWYQQTPGQGLQFLFEYFSETQRNKGNFPGRFSGRQFSNSRSEMNVSTLELGDSALYLCASSPLGQVPQETQYFGPGTRLLVL.

This CDR3 is CASSNLMRSGQETQYF. The CDR3 nucleotides are TGTGCCAGTAGTAACTTGATGCGTAGCGGCCAAGAGACCCAGTACTTC. The chain couples TRBV19 to TRBJ2-5; D might be TRBD2 (6 bases). Trimming took 4 bases from V and 1 from J, leaving 16 bases between them. This CDR3 region has 16 residues. Per the germline V gene, CDR1 is LNHDA and CDR2 is SQIVND (reference sequence).

The sample holds many counts of this clonotype. This chain joins TRBV5-1 and TRBJ2-1; D may be TRBD1 (6 bases). Germline V gene lookup returns CDR1 SGHRS and CDR2 YFSETQ. Trimming removed 2 bases at V and 4 bases at J, with 7 bases between. This CDR3 has 13 amino acids. The CDR3 DNA reads as TGCGCCAGCAGCTTTGGACAGTACAATGAGCAGTTCTTC. As protein: CASSFGQYNEQFF.

The table lists this clonotype with many counts. The genes are TRBV29-1 and TRBJ2-5; no reliable D call. From germline, CDR1 is SQVTM and CDR2 ANQGSEA. V lost 4 bases and J 5 bases, leaving 17 bases between the germline ends. The CDR3 extends over 14 amino acids. CDR3 in DNA: TGCAGCGTTGTAAGGTCCAGGCAATGGGAGACCCAGTACTTC. Protein: CSVVRSRQWETQYF. Using reference TRBV29-1 and TRBJ2-5 for the parts outside the CDR3, the full variable domain is SAVISQKPSRDICQRGTSLTIQCQVDSQVTMMFWYRQQPGQSLTLIATANQGSEATYESGFVIDKFPISRPNLTFSTLTVSNMSPEDSSIYLCSVVRSRQWETQYFGPGTRLLVL.

This clonotype appeared a few times. V gene TRBV30 combines with J gene TRBJ2-1, with a tentative D call TRBD2 (5 bases). Germline V CDR1 and CDR2: GTSNPN, SVGIG (reference sequence). V lost 3 bases and J 7 bases, leaving 10 bases between the germline ends. The CDR3 consists of 12 residues. The CDR3 loop reads CAWRLTNNEQFF. The CDR3 DNA follows: TGTGCCTGGAGATTGACTAATAATGAGCAGTTCTTC. Looking up the rest from reference TRBV30 and TRBJ2-1 gives the full variable domain: SQTIHQWPATLVQPVGSPLSLECTVEGTSNPNLYWYRQAAGRGLQLLFYSVGIGQISSEVPQNLSASRPQDRQFILSSKKLLLSDSGFYLCAWRLTNNEQFFGPGTRLTVL.

As concerns this clonotype: A much larger clone differs by one base, so this may be a read error. This chain connects TRBV4-1 to TRBJ2-5; maybe TRBD1 (5 bases). CDR1 MGHRA and CDR2 YSYEKL come from the germline V gene. This CDR3 is 15 amino acids long. V gave up 1 base and J gave up 5 bases, with 14 bases separating them. CDR3 coding DNA: TGCGCCAGCAGCCAAGTAGCAGGGCGAATGGAGACCCAGTACTTC. It is translated as CASSQVAGRMETQYF.

This clonotype showed up many times. The rearrangement joins TRBV29-1 to TRBJ1-1; D not certain. Germline CDR1 and CDR2: SQVTM and ANQGSEA. V gave up 2 bases and J gave up 5 bases, with 15 bases separating them. This CDR3 region has 14 residues. CDR3 in DNA: TGCAGCGTTGAATTGGGCGGCTCTGGGACTGAAGCTTTCTTT. Protein: CSVELGGSGTEAFF.

This clonotype has ten or more counts. The rearrangement links TRBV29-1 to TRBJ2-3; D is undetermined. V shed 5 bases and J shed 2 bases, with 14 bases lying between them. The CDR3 sequence is 14 residues long. Germline V lookup: CDR1 SQVTM, CDR2 ANQGSEA. The CDR3 DNA reads as TGCAGCGTTCTTCTACTCCAACTCACAGATACGCAGTATTTT. Translation: CSVLLLQLTDTQYF.

V and J are TRBV7-6 and TRBJ2-3; TRBD2 aligns across 9 bases. CDR1 is SGHVS and CDR2 is FNYEAQ in the germline V gene. This CDR3 has 17 residues. Losses at the gene ends were 5 bases for V and 1 base for J; bases not matched to a gene: 10. As DNA, the CDR3 is TGTGCCAGCAGCCCTGGGGATAGCGGGGGCCGCACAGATACGCAGTATTTT. Protein product: CASSPGDSGGRTDTQYF.